This TCR beta chain is drawn from a study of cytomegalovirus exposure and HLA in healthy donors. Study observations and caveats: It was reported that the classifier diagnosed cytomegalovirus status with high specificity and sensitivity in both the original and validation cohorts.

Notes on this clone: Antigen: not known.

Sequencing was performed with immunoSEQ multiplex PCR; in TCRdb, only in-frame clones are kept and a portion is missing. The data show about 130,000 clones, 85% to 95% seen once. The donors were in the approximately 120-subject validation cohort, distinct from the roughly 700-subject first cohort. This CDR3 is built from 16 residues. Trimming took 3 bases from V and 4 from J; bases not matched to a gene: 7. Germline V gene lookup returns CDR1 MNHNS and CDR2 SASEGT. Sequencing input: PBMCs. The chain employs TRBV6-1 and TRBJ2-2; 8 bases align to TRBD1. This sequence originates from a woman aged 18-35 years in good health and CMV-seronegative. Here the CDR3 reads CASSERQGIGTGELFF. For the CDR3, the DNA is TGTGCCAGCAGTGAGCGACAGGGGATTGGCACCGGGGAGCTGTTTTTT.